These 3 T cell receptor beta chains share one sample of origin, sequenced in a study of cytomegalovirus exposure and HLA in healthy donors. PCR amplification relied on 60 Vbeta primers (plus 13 Jbeta primers). The repertoire was sequenced with immunoSEQ multiplex PCR; TCRdb's copy has only in-frame clones and lacks some. The sample lists approximately 110,000 clones; over 70% were seen once. Input material: PBMCs. These receptors were collected from a woman aged 40 to 49 in good health and CMV-seronegative.

This sequence joins TRBV25-1 and TRBJ1-4, with D possibly TRBD1 on 6 matching bases. The V and J ends lost 1 base and 0 bases respectively, with 12 bases between them. Germline V gene sequence: CDR1 MGHDK, CDR2 SYGVNS. The CDR3 is 17 amino acids. The CDR3 nucleotides are TGTGCCAGCAGTGAATCAGGGAGGGGGGCAACTAATGAAAAACTGTTTTTT. It codes for CASSESGRGATNEKLFF.

CDR3 protein: CASSVALAASYNEQFF. The CDR3 DNA is TGTGCCAGCAGCGTAGCCCTAGCGGCGTCCTACAATGAGCAGTTCTTC. The chain carries TRBV9 and TRBJ2-1, with 7 positions matching TRBD2. This CDR3 has 16 amino acids. CDR1 and CDR2 from the germline V gene are SGDLS and YYNGEE. With 0 bases clipped from V and 1 base from J, the junction kept 4 bases outside the gene matches. Based on the CDR3 plus reference TRBV9 and TRBJ2-1, the full variable domain is DSGVTQTPKHLITATGQRVTLRCSPRSGDLSVYWYQQSLDQGLQFLIQYYNGEERAKGNILERFSAQQFPDLHSELNLSSLELGDSALYFCASSVALAASYNEQFFGPGTRLTVL.

The J gene is TRBJ1-1, the V gene TRBV27; 11 bases fit TRBD1. Germline V lookup: CDR1 MNHEY, CDR2 SMNVEV (reference sequence). Unmatched junction bases numbered 8, after V lost 6 bases and J lost 2 bases. The CDR3 has 16 amino acids. CDR3 in amino acids: CASRSGQGARNTEAFF. CDR3 nucleotide sequence: TGTGCCAGCAGATCCGGACAGGGGGCGAGAAACACTGAAGCTTTCTTT.